This TCR beta chain originates from a study of beta chain features in type 1 diabetes. General study points: Type 1 diabetes patients had TCRB CDR3s that were shorter (moderately but significantly so) in all four CD4+ subsets.

About this clone: What it binds is not known.

By way of CD45RO/CCR7/CD25/CD127/CD95/CD27, the CD4+ regulatory, stem cell-like memory, central memory and naive cells were sorted. The germline CDR1 and CDR2 sequences are SQVTM and ANQGSEA. V dropped 5 bases and J dropped 3; count of bases not matched to a gene: 5. The CDR3 extends over 13 amino acids. What was sequenced were expressed TCRB transcripts, since all of the isolated RNA had been reverse transcribed. Naive, central memory and regulatory T cell samples averaged about 3.57 million immunoSEQ reads each. The data were produced by immunoSEQ multiplex PCR, yet TCRdb's version contains in-frame clones alone and is incomplete. The sample includes under 900,000 clones, about a sixth of them seen just once.

Material for sequencing was naive CD4+ T cells from blood. The TCR originated in a young woman in good health. The chain has TRBV29-1 and TRBJ2-7; 9 bases align to TRBD2. Here the CDR3 DNA reads TGCAGCGTTCGGGATAGCGGGAGCTACGAGCAGTACTTC. The encoded protein is CSVRDSGSYEQYF.